This T cell receptor (beta chain) stems from a study of shared clonotypes between healthy human individuals. V was pared by 7 bases and J by 4 bases, with 12 bases of the junction left unmatched. The germline V gene has CDR1 ENHRY and CDR2 SYGVKD. The CDR3 spans 15 residues. Sequencing of unsorted PBMC DNA was carried out using ten immunoSEQ deep assay plates. Some clones are missing from TCRdb's copy, which holds only in-frame ones; the method was immunoSEQ multiplex PCR. The table shows approximately 500,000 clones, with 79% occurring only once. The rearrangement uses TRBV10-3 and TRBJ1-2; 7 nucleotides line up with TRBD1. The sample was PBMCs. The source of this sequence is a woman aged 35 to 49 in good health. Some clones in this sample may be carry-over from other donors' samples. CDR3 sequence reads: CAINKDRAGSYGYTF. CDR3 bases: TGTGCCATCAATAAAGACAGGGCAGGATCCTATGGCTACACCTTC.